This T cell receptor (beta chain) was found in a study of tumor and adjacent non-tumor tissue in lung cancer. Study overall: The cohort had about a dozen adenocarcinoma, 2 squamous cell and 1 small cell patients.

Three rounds of nested PCR, following a modified ARM-PCR protocol, produced the TCRbeta library. A single record per CDR3 protein comes from TCRdb applying MiXCR to the multiplex PCR reads. The table includes some 100,000 distinct CDR3 sequences, roughly 60% detected once. The study's findings and limits: Significantly higher TCR diversity was found in tumor than normal lung. Normal lung showed higher cumulative top 100 clone frequency than tumor.

RNA was extracted from bulk tissue without any cell sorting. More than 3 cm separated this lung sample from the edge of the tumor. Donors were chemotherapy-naive, newly diagnosed lung cancer surgical patients in China, August–late 2014. This CDR3 spans 17 amino acids. Germline CDR1 is SGHAT and CDR2 is FQNNGV. As for this clonotype: Antigen: not known. Given a much more abundant clone one base away, this may be a read error.

This TCR came from a man aged 25-45 years with non-small cell lung cancer. The gene calls are TRBV11-2 and TRBJ2-3; D might be TRBD2 (6 bases). The specimen sequenced was distant non-tumor lung tissue. CDR3 sequence reads: CACSFPRLVGPTDTQYF. CDR3 coding DNA: TGTGCCTGCAGTTTTCCCCGACTAGTTGGGCCCACAGATACGCAGTATTTT.